The clone carrying this T cell receptor (beta chain) occurred a few times. What it binds is unknown. MiXCR, run by TCRdb on the reads, gives a single entry per CDR3 protein. There are about 770,000 distinct CDR3 sequences in the sample; roughly 29% occur only once, and around 13% lies in the top ten. The sample comes from a study of T cell repertoires in cytomegalovirus infection. Study details: It was the public TCR beta signatures that indicated both CMV infection and matching HLA type.

The germline V gene has CDR1 SGHVS and CDR2 FQNEAQ. The CDR3 totals 16 residues. After removal of 1 base from V and 0 bases from J, the junction contained 3 bases not matched to a gene. The TCR was taken from a human donor in good health (CMV status not recorded). Some clones in this sample may be carry-over from other donors' samples. The chain carries TRBV7-8 and TRBJ1-2; 9 bases line up with TRBD1. This specimen was cultured CD8+ T cells from PBMCs, taken from culture after CMV antigen stimulation. The CDR3 region is CASSLERTGANYGYTF. The CDR3 DNA sequence: TGTGCCAGCAGCTTAGAGAGGACAGGGGCTAACTATGGCTACACCTTC. Full variable domain (missing parts from reference TRBV7-8 and TRBJ1-2): GAGVSQSPRYKVAKRGQDVALRCDPISGHVSLFWYQQALGQGPEFLTYFQNEAQLDKSGLPSDRFFAERPEGSVSTLKIQRTQQEDSAVYLCASSLERTGANYGYTFGSGTRLTVV.